A single sample is the source of the 9 T cell receptor beta chains below, sequenced in a study of T cell repertoires in cytomegalovirus infection. No antigens are known for them. TCRdb re-analysed the reads in MiXCR, keeping a single row per CDR3 protein. Here the sample spans about 830,000 distinct CDR3 sequences, 32% being singletons. The sequences come from cultured CD8+ T cells from PBMCs, collected from culture after CMV antigen stimulation. These receptors came from a human donor in good health (CMV status not recorded). Some clones in this sample may be carry-over from other donors' samples.

The sample holds a few counts of this clonotype. This chain uses TRBV6-1 with TRBJ1-1; TRBD1 might be the D (5 bases). V lost 2 bases to trimming and J lost 8 bases, with 18 bases between them. The germline CDR1 and CDR2 sequences are MNHNS and SASEGT. CDR3 length: 15 residues. CDR3 in amino acids: CASSERTVARGEAFF. The CDR3 nucleotides read TGTGCCAGCAGTGAAAGGACCGTAGCCCGGGGGGAAGCTTTCTTT.

In its sample, this clonotype was seen a few times. The chain employs TRBV12-3 or TRBV12-4 and TRBJ1-4; D not certain. V was shortened by 6 bases and J by 5 bases, with 16 bases between the two germline ends. CDR3 length: 15 amino acids. The CDR3 DNA sequence: TGTGCCAGCAGCGAACCCGCGGGGAAGAATGAAAAACTGTTTTTT. As protein: CASSEPAGKNEKLFF.

This chain connects TRBV14 to TRBJ1-3; D gene ambiguous. CDR1 is SGHDN and CDR2 is FVKESK in the germline V gene. This CDR3 has 17 amino acids. Trimming took 0 bases from V and 0 from J, leaving 12 bases between them. The CDR3 DNA reads as TGTGCCAGCAGCCAAGAGGGATGGGTGAGCTCTGGAAACACCATATATTTT. Translated: CASSQEGWVSSGNTIYF. Based on the CDR3 plus reference TRBV14 and TRBJ1-3, the full variable domain is EAGVTQFPSHSVIEKGQTVTLRCDPISGHDNLYWYRRVMGKEIKFLLHFVKESKQDESGMPNNRFLAERTGGTYSTLKVQPAELEDSGVYFCASSQEGWVSSGNTIYFGEGSWLTVV.

This clonotype was found a few times. The CDR3 reads CASGWAGGMGNTEAFF. As DNA, the CDR3 is TGTGCCAGCGGGTGGGCAGGGGGCATGGGGAACACTGAAGCTTTCTTT. The genes are TRBV7-4 and TRBJ1-1; 8 bases fit TRBD1. V shed 8 bases and J 1 base; nucleotides not matched to a gene: 12. Germline V gene sequence: CDR1 SGHVT, CDR2 SQSDAQ. The CDR3 length is 16 residues.

This clonotype came up a few times. The rearrangement joins TRBV20-1 to TRBJ1-1; 10 bases agree with TRBD1. CDR3 length: 12 amino acids. With V trimmed by 6 bases and J by 8 bases, 6 bases remained unmatched. The germline V gene has CDR1 DFQATT and CDR2 SNEGSKA (reference sequence). CDR3 sequence reads: CSAPGQGKEAFF. As DNA, the CDR3 is TGCAGTGCCCCGGGACAGGGGAAGGAAGCTTTCTTT.

This clonotype was detected a few times. V and J are TRBV6-2 or TRBV6-3 and TRBJ1-1, with TRBD1 matching 11 bases. Germline loops: CDR1 MNHEY, CDR2 SVGEGT. This CDR3 is built from 13 residues. V gave up 6 bases and J gave up 9 bases; unmatched junction bases: 6. The CDR3 sequence: CASRSRDRGKAFF. As DNA, the CDR3 is TGTGCCAGCAGGAGCCGGGACAGGGGGAAAGCTTTCTTT.

This clonotype appeared a few times. The V gene is TRBV7-8, the J gene TRBJ2-3; 7 bases match TRBD1. This CDR3 spans 17 amino acids. In germline, CDR1 is SGHVS, CDR2 FQNEAQ. Trimming removed 6 bases from V and 4 bases from J; junction bases left unmatched: 16. Here the CDR3 reads CASSSRFQGEGADTQYF. In nucleotides, the CDR3 is TGTGCCAGCAGTTCTAGATTTCAGGGGGAAGGGGCAGATACGCAGTATTTT. The full variable domain, in which reference TRBV7-8 and TRBJ2-3 provide the parts outside the CDR3, is GAGVSQSPRYKVAKRGQDVALRCDPISGHVSLFWYQQALGQGPEFLTYFQNEAQLDKSGLPSDRFFAERPEGSVSTLKIQRTQQEDSAVYLCASSSRFQGEGADTQYFGPGTRLTVL.

The chain uses TRBV7-2 and TRBJ2-7; possible D gene TRBD2, 5 bases. CDR3 length: 14 amino acids. Per the germline V gene, CDR1 is SGHTA and CDR2 is FQGNSA. Written as DNA, the CDR3 is TGTGTCAGCAGCCCTAGCAGGACCCCCTACGAGCAGTACGTC. Its protein product is CVSSPSRTPYEQYV.

This clonotype was seen a few times. J is TRBJ2-3 and V is TRBV6-1; D may match TRBD1 or TRBD2 (5 bases each). V lost 5 bases and J 0 bases, leaving 24 bases between the germline ends. The germline V gene has CDR1 MNHNS and CDR2 SASEGT. The CDR3 runs to 19 residues. The CDR3 DNA reads TGTGCCAGCAGTTACGATCGGGACCGACACGTTTCTAGCACAGATACGCAGTATTTT. Translated: CASSYDRDRHVSSTDTQYF.